This TCR beta chain is from a study of cytomegalovirus exposure and HLA in healthy donors. On this clone: Its target is not known.

Regarding the study as a whole: When a later analysis compared HLA-associated TCR beta chains with equally common others, the HLA-associated chains turned out to be more clonally expanded and to have lower generation probabilities. TCR beta V- and J-gene trimming was later associated with a missense DCLRE1C variant.

The PCR employed 60 Vbeta primers together with 13 Jbeta primers. Authors' processing steps: The authors later counted roughly 79 million unique TCR beta chains, some 12 million of them shared. Method: immunoSEQ multiplex PCR; TCRdb's copy keeps in-frame clones and lacks some. V and J calls plus clone size are reproduced from that table; the DNA served to infer D and trimming. Of roughly 120,000 clones listed, 79% are singletons. Input material: PBMCs. The receptor's source is a woman younger than 35 in good health and CMV-seropositive.

The CDR3 is CAWSDRGEAFF. CDR3 in DNA: TGTGCCTGGAGTGACCGCGGTGAAGCTTTCTTT. This chain joins TRBV30 and TRBJ1-1; D is ambiguous. Germline lookup yields CDR1 GTSNPN and CDR2 SVGIG (reference sequence). CDR3 length equals 11 residues. Deletions cut 1 base from V and 7 bases from J, with 7 bases between.